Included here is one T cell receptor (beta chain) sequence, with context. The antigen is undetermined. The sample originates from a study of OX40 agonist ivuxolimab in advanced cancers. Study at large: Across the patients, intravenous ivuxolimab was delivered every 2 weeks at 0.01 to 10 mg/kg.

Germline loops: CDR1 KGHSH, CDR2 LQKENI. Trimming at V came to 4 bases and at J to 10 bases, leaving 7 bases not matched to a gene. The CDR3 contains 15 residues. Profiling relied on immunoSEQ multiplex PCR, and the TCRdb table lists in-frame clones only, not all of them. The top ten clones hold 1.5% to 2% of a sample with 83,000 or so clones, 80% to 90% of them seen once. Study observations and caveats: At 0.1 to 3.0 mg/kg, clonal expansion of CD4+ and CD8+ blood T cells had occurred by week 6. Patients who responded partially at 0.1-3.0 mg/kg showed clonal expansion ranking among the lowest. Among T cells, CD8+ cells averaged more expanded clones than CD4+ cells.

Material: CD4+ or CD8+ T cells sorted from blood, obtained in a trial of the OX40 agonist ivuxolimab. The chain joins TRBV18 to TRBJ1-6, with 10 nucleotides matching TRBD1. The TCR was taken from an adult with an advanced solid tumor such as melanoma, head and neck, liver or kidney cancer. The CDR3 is CASSRTGTGESPLHF. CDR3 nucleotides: TGTGCCAGCTCACGAACCGGGACAGGGGAATCACCCCTCCACTTT.